This T cell receptor (beta chain) was sequenced for a study of control samples from healthy donors and cancer patients. Generated by immunoSEQ multiplex PCR, the TCRdb table keeps only in-frame clones and is missing some. The sample shows approximately 40,000 clones, 70% of them seen only once. Germline V gene data show CDR1 as KGHDR and CDR2 as SFDVKD. V was pared by 3 bases and J by 5 bases, with 7 bases between. The CDR3 sequence is 13 residues long. Sequenced: formalin-fixed, paraffin-embedded tissue. The J gene is TRBJ1-5, the V gene TRBV24-1; weak D call: TRBD1 (5 bases). This TCR came from a male donor with melanoma. CDR3 bases: TGTGCCACCAGTGATGGGGCTTATCAGCCCCAGCATTTT. Its protein is CATSDGAYQPQHF.